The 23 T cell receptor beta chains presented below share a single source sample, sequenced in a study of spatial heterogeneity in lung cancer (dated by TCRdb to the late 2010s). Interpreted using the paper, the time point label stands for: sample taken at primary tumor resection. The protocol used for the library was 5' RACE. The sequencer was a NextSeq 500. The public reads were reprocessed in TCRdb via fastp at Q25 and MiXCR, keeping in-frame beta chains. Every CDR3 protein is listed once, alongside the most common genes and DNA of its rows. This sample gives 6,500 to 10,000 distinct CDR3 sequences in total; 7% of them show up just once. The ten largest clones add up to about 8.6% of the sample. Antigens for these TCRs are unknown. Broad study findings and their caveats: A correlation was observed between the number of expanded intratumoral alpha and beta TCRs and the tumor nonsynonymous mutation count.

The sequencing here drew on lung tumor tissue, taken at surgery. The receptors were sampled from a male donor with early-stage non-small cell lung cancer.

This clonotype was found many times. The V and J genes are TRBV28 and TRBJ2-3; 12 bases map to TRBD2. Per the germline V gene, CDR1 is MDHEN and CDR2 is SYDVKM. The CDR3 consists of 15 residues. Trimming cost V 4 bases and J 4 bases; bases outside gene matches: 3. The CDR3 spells CASSSSGREADTQYF. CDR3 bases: TGTGCCAGCAGTTCTAGCGGGAGGGAGGCAGATACGCAGTATTTT.

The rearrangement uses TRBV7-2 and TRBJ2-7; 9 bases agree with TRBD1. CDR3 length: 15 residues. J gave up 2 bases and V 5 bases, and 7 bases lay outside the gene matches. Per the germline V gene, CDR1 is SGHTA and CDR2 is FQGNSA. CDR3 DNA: TGTGCCAGCAGCCGCTCCGGGACAGGGACCTACGAGCAGTACTTC. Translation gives CASSRSGTGTYEQYF.

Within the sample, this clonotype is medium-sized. CDR3 sequence reads: CAAGGASYNEQFF. The DNA for the CDR3 is TGTGCCGCGGGAGGGGCCTCCTACAATGAGCAGTTCTTC. The rearrangement uses TRBV19 and TRBJ2-1, with 9 bases lining up with TRBD2. The CDR3 runs to 13 residues. Germline CDR1 is LNHDA and CDR2 is SQIVND (reference sequence). V was clipped by 11 bases and J by 0 bases; unmatched bases: 2.

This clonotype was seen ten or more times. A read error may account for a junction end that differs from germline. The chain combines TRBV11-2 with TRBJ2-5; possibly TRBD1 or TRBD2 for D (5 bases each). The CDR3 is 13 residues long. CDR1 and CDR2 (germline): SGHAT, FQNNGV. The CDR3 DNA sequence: TGTGCCAGCAGCTTAGGAGGGGTGTCTCAGAGTGTCTTC. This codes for CASSLGGVSQSVF.

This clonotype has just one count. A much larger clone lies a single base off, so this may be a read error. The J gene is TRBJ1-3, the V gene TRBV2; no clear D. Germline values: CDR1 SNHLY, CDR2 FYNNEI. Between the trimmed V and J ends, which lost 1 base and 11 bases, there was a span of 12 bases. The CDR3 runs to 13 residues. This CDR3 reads CASSEGRANAIYF. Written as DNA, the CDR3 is TGTGCCAGCAGTGAAGGCCGGGCGAACGCCATATATTTT.

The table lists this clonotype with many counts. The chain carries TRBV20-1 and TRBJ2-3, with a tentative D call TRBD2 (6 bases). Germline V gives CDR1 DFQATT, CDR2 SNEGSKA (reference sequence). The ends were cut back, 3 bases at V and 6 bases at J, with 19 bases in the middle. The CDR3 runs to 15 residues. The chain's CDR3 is CSARGTRGIGDTQYF. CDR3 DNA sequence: TGCAGTGCTAGGGGGACTCGCGGAATTGGTGATACGCAGTATTTT.

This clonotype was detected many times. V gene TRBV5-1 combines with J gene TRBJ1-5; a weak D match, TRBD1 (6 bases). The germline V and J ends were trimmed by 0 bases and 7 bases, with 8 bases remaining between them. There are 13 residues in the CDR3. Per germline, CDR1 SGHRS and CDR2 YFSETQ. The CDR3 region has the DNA TGCGCCAGCAGCTTGGGTGGGGGCCAGCCCCAGCATTTT. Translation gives CASSLGGGQPQHF.

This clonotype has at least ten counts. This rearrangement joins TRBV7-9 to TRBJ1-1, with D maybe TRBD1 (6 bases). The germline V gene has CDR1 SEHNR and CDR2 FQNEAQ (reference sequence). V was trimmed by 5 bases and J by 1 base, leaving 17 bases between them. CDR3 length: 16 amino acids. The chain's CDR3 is CASSPPGARENTEAFF. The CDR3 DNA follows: TGTGCCAGCAGCCCACCGGGGGCCAGGGAGAACACTGAAGCTTTCTTT.

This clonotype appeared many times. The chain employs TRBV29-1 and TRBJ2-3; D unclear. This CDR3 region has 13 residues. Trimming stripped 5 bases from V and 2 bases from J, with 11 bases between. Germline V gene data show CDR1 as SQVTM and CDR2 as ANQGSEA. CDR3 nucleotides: TGCAGCGTTATCTGGCGGAACACAGATACGCAGTATTTT. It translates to CSVIWRNTDTQYF.

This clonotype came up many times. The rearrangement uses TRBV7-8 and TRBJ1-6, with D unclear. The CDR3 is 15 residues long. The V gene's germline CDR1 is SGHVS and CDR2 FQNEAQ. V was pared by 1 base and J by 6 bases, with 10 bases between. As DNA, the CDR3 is TGTGCCAGCAGCTTAGAGGGAAACAGTAATTCACCCCTCCACTTT. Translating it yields CASSLEGNSNSPLHF.

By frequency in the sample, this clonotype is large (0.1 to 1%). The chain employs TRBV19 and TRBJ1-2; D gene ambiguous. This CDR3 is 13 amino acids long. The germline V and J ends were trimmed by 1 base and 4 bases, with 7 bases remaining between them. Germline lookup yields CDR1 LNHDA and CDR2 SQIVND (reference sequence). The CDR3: CASSIATAYGYTF. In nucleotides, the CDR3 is TGTGCCAGTAGTATAGCGACGGCCTATGGCTACACCTTC. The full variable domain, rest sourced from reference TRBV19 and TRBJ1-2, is DGGITQSPKYLFRKEGQNVTLSCEQNLNHDAMYWYRQDPGQGLRLIYYSQIVNDFQKGDIAEGYSVSREKKESFPLTVTSAQKNPTAFYLCASSIATAYGYTFGSGTRLTVV.

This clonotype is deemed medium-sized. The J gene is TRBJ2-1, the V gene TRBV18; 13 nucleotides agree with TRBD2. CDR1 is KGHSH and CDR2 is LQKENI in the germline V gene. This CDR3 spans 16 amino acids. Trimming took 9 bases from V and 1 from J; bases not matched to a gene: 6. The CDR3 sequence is CASSGLAGASYNEQFF. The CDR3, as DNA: TGTGCCAGTTCCGGACTAGCGGGAGCTTCCTACAATGAGCAGTTCTTC.

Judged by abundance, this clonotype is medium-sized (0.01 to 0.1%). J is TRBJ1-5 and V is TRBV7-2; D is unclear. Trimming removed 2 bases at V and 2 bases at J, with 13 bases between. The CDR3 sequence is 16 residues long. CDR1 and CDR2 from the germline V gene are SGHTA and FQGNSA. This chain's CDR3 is CASSLRGNRGNQPQHF. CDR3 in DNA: TGTGCCAGCAGCTTACGAGGCAATCGCGGCAATCAGCCCCAGCATTTT.

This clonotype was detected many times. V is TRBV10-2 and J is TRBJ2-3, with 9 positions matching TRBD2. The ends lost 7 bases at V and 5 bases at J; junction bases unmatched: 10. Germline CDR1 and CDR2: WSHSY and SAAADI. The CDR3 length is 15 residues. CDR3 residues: CASTPWTSEVDTQYF. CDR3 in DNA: TGCGCCAGCACCCCCTGGACTAGCGAGGTAGATACGCAGTATTTT.

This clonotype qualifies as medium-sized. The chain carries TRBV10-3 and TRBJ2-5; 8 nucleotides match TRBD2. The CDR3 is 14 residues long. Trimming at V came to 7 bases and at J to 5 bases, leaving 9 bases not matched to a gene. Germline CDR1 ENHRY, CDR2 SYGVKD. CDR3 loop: CAIKGAGEWETQYF. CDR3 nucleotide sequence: TGTGCCATCAAAGGAGCGGGAGAGTGGGAGACCCAGTACTTC.

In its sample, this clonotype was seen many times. CDR3 bases: TGTGCCAGCAAGTGGGACGGTTACAGCTCCTACGAGCAGTACTTC. It specifies CASKWDGYSSYEQYF. The rearrangement joins TRBV27 to TRBJ2-7, with D perhaps TRBD1 or TRBD2 (5 bases each). The CDR3 contains 15 residues. CDR1 is MNHEY, CDR2 SMNVEV, per germline (reference sequence). The V and J ends lost 7 bases and 0 bases respectively, with 16 bases between them.

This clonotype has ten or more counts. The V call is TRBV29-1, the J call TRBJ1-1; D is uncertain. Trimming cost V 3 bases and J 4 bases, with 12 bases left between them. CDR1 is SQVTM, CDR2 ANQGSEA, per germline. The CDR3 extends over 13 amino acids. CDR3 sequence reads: CSVEREAGTEAFF. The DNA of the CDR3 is TGCAGCGTTGAGAGGGAAGCGGGCACTGAAGCTTTCTTT.

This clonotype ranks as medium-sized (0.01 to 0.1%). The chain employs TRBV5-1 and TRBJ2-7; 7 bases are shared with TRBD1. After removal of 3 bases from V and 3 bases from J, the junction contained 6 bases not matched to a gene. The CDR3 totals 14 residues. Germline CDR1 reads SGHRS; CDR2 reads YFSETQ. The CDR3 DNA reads TGCGCCAGCAGCTCCGATTCAGGGGGCTACGAGCAGTACTTC. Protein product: CASSSDSGGYEQYF.

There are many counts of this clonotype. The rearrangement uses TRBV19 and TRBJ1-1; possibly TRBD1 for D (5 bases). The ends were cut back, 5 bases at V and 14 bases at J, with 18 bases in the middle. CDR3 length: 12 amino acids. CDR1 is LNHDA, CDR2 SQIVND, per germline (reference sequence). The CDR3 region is CASSDRGPRVFF. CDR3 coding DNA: TGTGCCAGTAGTGACCGGGGCCCTCGCGTGTTCTTT.

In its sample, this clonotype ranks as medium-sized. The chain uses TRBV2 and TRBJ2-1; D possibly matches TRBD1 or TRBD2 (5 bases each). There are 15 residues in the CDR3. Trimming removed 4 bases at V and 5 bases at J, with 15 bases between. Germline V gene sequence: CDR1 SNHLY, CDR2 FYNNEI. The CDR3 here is CASSAGRDQHNEQFF. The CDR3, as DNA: TGTGCCAGCAGTGCCGGTAGGGACCAGCACAATGAGCAGTTCTTC.

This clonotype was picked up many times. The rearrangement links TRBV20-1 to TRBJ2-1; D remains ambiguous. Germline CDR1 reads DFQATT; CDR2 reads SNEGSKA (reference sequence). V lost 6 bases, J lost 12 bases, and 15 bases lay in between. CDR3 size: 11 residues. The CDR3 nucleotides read TGCAGTGCCCCTTTTGGGCCTCTGCAGTTCTTC. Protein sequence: CSAPFGPLQFF.

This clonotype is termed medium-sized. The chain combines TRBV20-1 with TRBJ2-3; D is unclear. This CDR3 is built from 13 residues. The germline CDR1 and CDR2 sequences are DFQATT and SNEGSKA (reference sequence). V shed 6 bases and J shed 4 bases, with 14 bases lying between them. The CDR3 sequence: CSADKLWADTQYF. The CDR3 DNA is TGCAGTGCAGACAAGCTTTGGGCAGATACGCAGTATTTT.

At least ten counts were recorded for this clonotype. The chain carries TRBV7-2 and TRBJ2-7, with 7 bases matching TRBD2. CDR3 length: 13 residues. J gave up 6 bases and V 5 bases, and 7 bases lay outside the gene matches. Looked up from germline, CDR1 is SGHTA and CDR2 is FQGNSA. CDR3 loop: CASSPQRDSEQYF. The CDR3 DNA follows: TGTGCCAGCAGCCCTCAGCGGGACTCCGAGCAGTACTTC.